This T cell receptor beta chain was found in a study of T-cell reconstitution after alpha-beta-depleted transplantation in children. The study's findings and limits: Two months or so post-transplant, alpha-beta T cells reportedly derived from several hundred expanded graft clones. Hyperexpanded clones declined; after one year, newly produced T cells mostly supplied diversity. Recipient T cells and thymic progenitors that survived were the source of the high TCRbeta diversity seen at day 60 in some patients.

Unique molecular identifiers were used in preparing the TCRbeta library. TCRdb fed the PCR reads into MiXCR, producing one record per CDR3 protein. The table includes hundreds of thousands of distinct CDR3 sequences, roughly 8.2% detected once. This clonotype showed up many times. What it binds is unknown. The CDR3 is 14 amino acids. V was cut by 7 bases and J by 2 bases, with 14 bases left in between. Germline V lookup: CDR1 MNHEY, CDR2 SMNVEV (reference sequence). The sequence came from a female patient aged 2-15 years who had a stem cell transplant for Fanconi anemia, so the T cells may come from the graft donor. The sample in question was peripheral blood, obtained 360 days after TCRalphabeta/CD19-depleted stem cell transplant. V gene TRBV27 combines with J gene TRBJ2-5, with D perhaps being TRBD1 or TRBD2 (6 bases each). DNA for the CDR3: TGTGCCAGCAACAATAGGGGGGTACAAGAGACCCAGTACTTC. Protein: CASNNRGVQETQYF.